These 4 T cell receptor beta chains were sequenced from one sample in a study of T cell changes during pregnancy in multiple sclerosis. Sequenced by immunoSEQ multiplex PCR; TCRdb stores in-frame clones only, minus some. The sample yields tens of thousands of clones, 90% to 95% seen once. Sample: CD8+ T cells from peripheral blood mononuclear cells, taken before pregnancy. Receptors originate from a female donor with multiple sclerosis, enrolled in a pregnancy study.

This chain uses TRBV7-8 with TRBJ2-7; D may be TRBD2 (6 bases). Trimming removed 4 bases from V and 1 base from J, with 11 bases in between. The CDR3 is 14 residues long. The germline V gene encodes CDR1 SGHVS and CDR2 FQNEAQ. CDR3 bases: TGTGCCAGCAGCTCACGGACTACTTCCTACGAGCAGTACTTC. Amino acids: CASSSRTTSYEQYF.

This clone appeared once. For the CDR3, the DNA is TGTGCCAGCAGTAACGGGGAACTTAACTATGGCTACACCTTC. Its protein is CASSNGELNYGYTF. The rearrangement joins TRBV2 to TRBJ1-2; no definite D call. This CDR3 region has 14 residues. The V gene lost 5 bases and the J gene lost 1 base, with 11 bases spanning the gap. Per germline, CDR1 SNHLY and CDR2 FYNNEI.

The count of this clone is one. The chain has TRBV10-3 and TRBJ2-7; tentatively, D is TRBD2 (6 bases). The V end lost 2 bases, the J end lost 1 base, and 24 bases lay between the germline ends. CDR1 ENHRY and CDR2 SYGVKD come from the germline V gene. The length of the CDR3 is 19 residues. In DNA form, the CDR3 reads TGTGCCATCAGTGAGGCGGCTGGATACAAATTGGCGGGGTCCTACGAGCAGTACTTC. Amino acid sequence: CAISEAAGYKLAGSYEQYF.

V usage is TRBV5-1 and J usage is TRBJ2-3, with no clear D. The germline V and J ends were trimmed by 4 bases and 2 bases, with 14 bases remaining between them. The CDR3 consists of 15 residues. CDR1 and CDR2 from the germline V gene are SGHRS and YFSETQ. The CDR3 DNA reads TGCGCCAGCAGCCCCCAGGTTGAGTCCACAGATACGCAGTATTTT. Residues: CASSPQVESTDTQYF.